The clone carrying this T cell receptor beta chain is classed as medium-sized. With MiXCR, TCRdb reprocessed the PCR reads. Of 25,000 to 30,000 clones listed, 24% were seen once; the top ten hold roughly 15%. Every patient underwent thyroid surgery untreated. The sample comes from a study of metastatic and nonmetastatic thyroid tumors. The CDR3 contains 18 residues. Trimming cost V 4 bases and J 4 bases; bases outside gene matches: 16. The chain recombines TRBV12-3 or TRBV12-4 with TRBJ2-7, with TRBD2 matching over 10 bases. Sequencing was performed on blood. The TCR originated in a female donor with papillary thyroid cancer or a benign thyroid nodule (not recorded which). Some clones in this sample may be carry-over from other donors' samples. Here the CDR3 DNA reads TGTGCCAGCAGTTCTAACGGGGTGACTACTAGCGGGATTTACGAGCAGTACTTC. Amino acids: CASSSNGVTTSGIYEQYF.